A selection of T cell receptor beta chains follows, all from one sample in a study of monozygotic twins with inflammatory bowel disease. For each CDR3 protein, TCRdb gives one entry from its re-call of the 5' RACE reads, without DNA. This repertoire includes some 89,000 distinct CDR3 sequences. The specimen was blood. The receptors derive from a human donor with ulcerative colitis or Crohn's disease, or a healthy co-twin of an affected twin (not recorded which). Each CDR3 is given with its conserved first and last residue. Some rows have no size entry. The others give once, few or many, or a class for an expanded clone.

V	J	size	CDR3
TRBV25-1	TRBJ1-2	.	CASSESAGGYTF
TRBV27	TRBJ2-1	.	CASSLGQTFDLRNEQFF
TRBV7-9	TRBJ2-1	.	CASATPQRSYNEQFF
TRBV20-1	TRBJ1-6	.	CSAPTGRNSPLHF
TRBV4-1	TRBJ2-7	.	CASSLEGAGPTYEQYF
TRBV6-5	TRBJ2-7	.	CASSYFAGTAHEQYF
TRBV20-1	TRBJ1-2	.	CSAPREGFSFGYTF
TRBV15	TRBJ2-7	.	CATSSRDTYREQYF
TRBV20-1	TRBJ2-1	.	CSARDLVTSGKREQFF
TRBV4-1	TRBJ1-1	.	CASSQEGAGAGEAFF
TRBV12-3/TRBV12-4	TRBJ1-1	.	CASSLGLGEMNTEAFF
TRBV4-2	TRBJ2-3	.	CASSQDQRADTQYF
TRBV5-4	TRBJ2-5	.	CASSIGQGETQYF
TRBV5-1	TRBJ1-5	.	CASSLGSRDLSPQHF
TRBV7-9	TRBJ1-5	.	CASSFGSGRQPQHF
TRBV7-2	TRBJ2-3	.	CASSSGLAGLGTDTQYF
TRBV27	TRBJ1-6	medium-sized	CASSLSAVWPLHF
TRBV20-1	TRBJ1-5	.	CSARAQAANQPQHF
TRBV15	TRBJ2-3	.	CATSREAFFTDTQYF
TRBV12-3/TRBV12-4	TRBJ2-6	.	CASSLEASGANVLTF
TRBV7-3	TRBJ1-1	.	CASSANLNTEAFF
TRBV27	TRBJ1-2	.	CASSLLGGTNYGYTF
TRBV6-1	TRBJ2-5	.	CASRVLAGGNQETQYF
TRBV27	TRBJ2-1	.	CASSLWGTHEQFF
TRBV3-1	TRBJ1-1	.	CASSPQGQLNTEAFF
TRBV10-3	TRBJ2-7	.	CAISANRDSYEQYF
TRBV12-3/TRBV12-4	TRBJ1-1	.	CASRPSEVNTEAFF
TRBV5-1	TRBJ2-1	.	CASSTDSYNEQFF
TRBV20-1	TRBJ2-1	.	CSAAGSGGASNEQFF
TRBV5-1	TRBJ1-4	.	CASSFGTVNEKLFF
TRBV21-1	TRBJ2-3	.	CASSRDRVNLRYHADTQYF
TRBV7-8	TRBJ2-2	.	CASSLLASGELFF
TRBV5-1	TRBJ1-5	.	CASSEAGARNQPQHF
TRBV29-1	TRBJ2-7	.	CSVGDRTNYEQYF
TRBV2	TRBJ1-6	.	CASSDRMGAYNSPLHF
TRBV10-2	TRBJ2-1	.	CASSDSAGGREQFF
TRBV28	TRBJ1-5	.	CASSLRGTNQPQHF
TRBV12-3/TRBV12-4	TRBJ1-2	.	CASSYAPSGYTF
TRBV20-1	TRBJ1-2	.	CSAGQGANYGYTF